Listed below are T cell receptor beta chains from one sample, sequenced in a study of cytomegalovirus exposure and HLA in healthy donors. Assay: immunoSEQ multiplex PCR; the TCRdb copy retains only in-frame clones and omits some. Seen here are 230,000 or so clones, 80% to 95% observed once, and the top ten hold less than 2%. The sequenced sample consisted of PBMCs. The receptors stem from a girl aged 2-9 years in good health and CMV-seronegative. The CDR3 runs from the conserved cysteine through the conserved F or W. The order of the fields is clone size, D gene, V gene, J gene, CDR3 DNA, CDR3 protein. D genes are given only for firm matches. Rows give clone size only sometimes, using once, few, many, or a class for an expanded clone.

>-|TRBD1|TRBV9|TRBJ1-2
TGTGCCAGCAGCGTAGCTCAGGGGGCGGGCTATGGCTACACCTTC
CASSVAQGAGYGYTF
>-|TRBD2|TRBV6-4|TRBJ2-3
TGTGCCAGCAGTGAGCTAGCGGGAGGCCTAAACACAGATACGCAGTATTTT
CASSELAGGLNTDTQYF
>-|-|TRBV6-6|TRBJ1-2
TGTGCCAGCAGTTACGGTCGCCAGGTTAACTATGGCTACACCTTC
CASSYGRQVNYGYTF
>-|-|TRBV9|TRBJ1-4
TGTGCCAGCAGCGTAGGTGGGGCTGGAGAAAAACTGTTTTTT
CASSVGGAGEKLFF
>once|-|TRBV6-4|TRBJ2-1
TGTGCCAGCAGTGTTGTAATCGGGGGGCGGCAGTTCTTC
CASSVVIGGRQFF
>once|TRBD1|TRBV28|TRBJ2-5
TGTGCCAGCAGTTTCCACGGGACAGGGGGTACTGACCAAGAGACCCAGTACTTC
CASSFHGTGGTDQETQYF
>-|TRBD2|TRBV27|TRBJ2-7
TGTGCCAGCAGTTTAGTGGCGGGAGGGGAGCAGTACTTC
CASSLVAGGEQYF
>-|-|TRBV10-3|TRBJ1-2
TGTGCCATCAGTGAGCCAACGACAGCGTCCTATGGCTACACCTTC
CAISEPTTASYGYTF
>-|TRBD2|TRBV12-5|TRBJ2-3
TGTGCTAGTGGTTCCTCGCCGGGACTAGCGGGAGACTATGACACAGATACGCAGTATTTT
CASGSSPGLAGDYDTDTQYF
>-|-|TRBV30|TRBJ1-1
TGTGCCTGGAGTGTAGGGGGGGACACTGAAGCTTTCTTT
CAWSVGGDTEAFF
>-|-|TRBV6-1|TRBJ2-7
TGTGCCAGCAGTGACCCGGACAGCCCCAGATACGAGCAGTACTTC
CASSDPDSPRYEQYF
>-|-|TRBV18|TRBJ2-5
TGTGCCAGCTCACCACTCCCGGGGCAAGAGACCCAGTACTTC
CASSPLPGQETQYF
>-|TRBD1|TRBV5-4|TRBJ1-2
TGTGCCAGCAGCTCTCAGGGGGCGGCTGGATGGGGGTATGGCTACACCTTC
CASSSQGAAGWGYGYTF
>-|-|TRBV27|TRBJ1-5
TGTGCCAGCAGTTTATCCAGGGGACCCAATCAGCCCCAGCATTTT
CASSLSRGPNQPQHF
>-|TRBD2|TRBV27|TRBJ2-7
TGTGCCAGCAGATTGAGGACTAGCGGGACAGAACAGTACTTC
CASRLRTSGTEQYF
>-|-|TRBV30|TRBJ2-4
TGTGCCTGGAGACCTGGGGGGTGGAGGGACATTCAGTACTTC
CAWRPGGWRDIQYF
>-|-|TRBV13|TRBJ1-4
TGTGCCAGCAGCGGATACTCGGGAGAAAAACTGTTTTTT
CASSGYSGEKLFF
>once|TRBD1|TRBV9|TRBJ1-1
TGTGCCAGCAGCGTAGGAGGGACAGGGGGCGCGAACACTGAAGCTTTCTTT
CASSVGGTGGANTEAFF
>-|TRBD2|TRBV11-2|TRBJ2-1
TGTGCCAGCAGCTTAGGACTAGCGGGACCCTCCTACAATGAGCAGTTCTTC
CASSLGLAGPSYNEQFF
>-|TRBD2|TRBV28|TRBJ2-5
TGTGCCAGCAGTAAACTAGCGGGAGCCCTACAAGAGACCCAGTACTTC
CASSKLAGALQETQYF
>few|-|TRBV7-9|TRBJ1-1
TGTGCCAGCAGCTTCGGGGACACTGAAGCTTTCTTT
CASSFGDTEAFF
>-|-|TRBV5-8|TRBJ1-2
TGTGCCAGCAGCTTGGAGGGGACACCTAACTATGGCTACACCTTC
CASSLEGTPNYGYTF
>-|TRBD2|TRBV10-3|TRBJ2-1
TGTGCCATCAGTGATGGACTAGCAAACAATGAGCAGTTCTTC
CAISDGLANNEQFF
>-|-|TRBV10-3|TRBJ2-1
TGTGCCACGGAGGACAGCAGCAATGAGCAGTTCTTC
CATEDSSNEQFF
>-|TRBD1|TRBV5-4|TRBJ1-4
TGTGCCAGCAGCCGGACAGGGGAGGCTAATGAAAAACTGTTTTTT
CASSRTGEANEKLFF
>-|-|TRBV11-2|TRBJ2-2
TGTGCCAGCAGCTTAGTTGGTCTTCGGAGGACAGATAACACCGGGGAGCTGTTTTTT
CASSLVGLRRTDNTGELFF